Below, 9 T cell receptor beta chains from the same sample are listed, as sequenced in a study of CD8+CD57+ T cells in acquired aplastic anemia (dated by TCRdb to the late 2010s). The patients picked for sequencing were ones in whom flow cytometry had shown an expansion of CD8+CD57+ cells. Reads for this sample came from an Illumina HiSeq 2000. Profiling of TCR beta VDJ combinations and CDR3 sequences used genomic DNA as the template. TCRdb handled the public reads itself, with Q25 trimming in fastp and clone calling in MiXCR, and kept productive beta chains. Rows matching on CDR3 protein sequence are summarized as one entry with the most common DNA and genes. The sample records about 95,000 distinct CDR3 sequences, about 63% of which are singletons. Together, the top ten hold 65% of the sample. Sequencing input: sorted CD4+, CD8+, or CD8+CD57+ T cells (not recorded which) from PBMCs. Receptors were obtained from a human donor with aplastic anemia.

The chain is built from TRBV2 and TRBJ1-1; TRBD1 matches at 10 bases. Germline-derived CDR1 and CDR2 are SNHLY and FYNNEI. This CDR3 is 14 amino acids long. J was trimmed by 6 bases and V by 5 bases; bases with no gene match: 6. CDR3 in amino acids: CASSKTGGNAEAFF. CDR3 bases: TGTGCCAGCAGTAAGACAGGGGGCAACGCTGAAGCTTTCTTT.

The gene calls are TRBV10-3 and TRBJ2-1; D is tentatively TRBD1 or TRBD2 (5 bases each). Deletions cut 6 bases from V and 7 bases from J, with 16 bases between. From germline, CDR1 is ENHRY and CDR2 SYGVKD. The CDR3 is made up of 14 amino acids. CDR3 protein: CAISLGTGRNEQFF. Here the CDR3 DNA reads TGTGCCATCAGCTTAGGGACCGGCAGGAATGAGCAGTTCTTC.

The rearrangement links TRBV20-1 to TRBJ2-3; D uncertain. This CDR3 region has 13 residues. V was pared by 3 bases and J by 2 bases, with 9 bases between. Germline V gene sequence: CDR1 DFQATT, CDR2 SNEGSKA (reference sequence). This chain's CDR3 is CSASLWSTDTQYF. CDR3 nucleotide sequence: TGCAGTGCTAGCTTGTGGTCCACAGATACGCAGTATTTT.

The V call is TRBV6-4, the J call TRBJ1-1; no clear D. The CDR3 sequence is 13 residues long. The germline gives CDR1 MRHNA, CDR2 SNTAGT. V lost 3 bases to trimming and J lost 3 bases, with 8 bases between them. The CDR3 loop is CASSESGYTEAFF. Written as DNA, the CDR3 is TGTGCCAGCAGTGAAAGTGGATACACTGAAGCTTTCTTT.

The chain links TRBV24-1 to TRBJ2-3, with 13 positions matching TRBD2. This CDR3 is 16 amino acids long. The germline gives CDR1 KGHDR, CDR2 SFDVKD. V lost 4 bases, J lost 3 bases, and 3 bases stayed unmatched. The CDR3 coding sequence is TGTGCCACCAGTGACCGGGGACTAGCGGGAACAGATACGCAGTATTTT. Amino acids: CATSDRGLAGTDTQYF.

This chain uses TRBV24-1 with TRBJ2-3; 9 bases line up with TRBD1. CDR1 is KGHDR, CDR2 SFDVKD, per germline. V was pared by 1 base and J by 3 bases, with 4 bases of the junction left unmatched. The CDR3 consists of 16 residues. CDR3 sequence reads: CATSDFGTGITDTQYF. DNA for the CDR3: TGTGCCACCAGTGATTTCGGGACAGGGATAACAGATACGCAGTATTTT.

The rearrangement uses TRBV2 and TRBJ2-2; D ambiguous. The V and J ends lost 7 bases and 1 base respectively, with 13 bases between them. From germline, CDR1 is SNHLY and CDR2 FYNNEI. This CDR3 contains 15 residues. In DNA form, the CDR3 reads TGTGCCAGCACTTCATCCAGTAGGAACACCGGGGAGCTGTTTTTT. Protein sequence: CASTSSSRNTGELFF.

V and J are TRBV29-1 and TRBJ2-3; D not certain. The CDR3 is made up of 13 amino acids. Germline CDR1 is SQVTM and CDR2 is ANQGSEA. With 7 bases removed from V and 5 bases from J, the gap between germline ends came to 16 bases. The CDR3 loop reads CSADGGSQDTQYF. CDR3 sequence (DNA): TGCAGCGCTGATGGTGGGTCTCAAGATACGCAGTATTTT.

The chain uses TRBV6-1 and TRBJ1-2; the D is unclear. CDR1 and CDR2 (germline): MNHNS, SASEGT. V was clipped by 7 bases and J by 0 bases, with 15 bases between them. The CDR3 length is 15 residues. As DNA, the CDR3 is TGTGCCAGCACCTTACTATCAAGATCTAACTATGGCTACACCTTC. Protein product: CASTLLSRSNYGYTF.